The 25 T cell receptor beta chains listed next were all sequenced from one sample in a study of OX40 agonist ivuxolimab in advanced cancers. Here immunoSEQ multiplex PCR was the method, and the copy in TCRdb shows in-frame clones only, minus some. The sample has roughly 76,000 clones, around nine tenths seen once. This specimen was CD4+ or CD8+ T cells sorted from blood, taken in a trial of the OX40 agonist ivuxolimab. These receptors all come from an adult with an advanced solid tumor such as melanoma, head and neck, liver or kidney cancer.

The rearrangement links TRBV27 to TRBJ2-5; 8 bases map to TRBD2. The CDR3 is 15 amino acids. With 6 bases clipped from V and 6 bases from J, the junction kept 12 bases outside the gene matches. Germline V gene lookup returns CDR1 MNHEY and CDR2 SMNVEV (reference sequence). For the CDR3, the DNA is TGTGCCAGCAGCGGGTTGGGACTAGATGTCAAGACCCAGTACTTC. Encoded protein: CASSGLGLDVKTQYF.

This clone has just one count. The chain uses TRBV25-1 and TRBJ2-3; 8 positions match TRBD1. CDR3 length: 14 amino acids. The germline gives CDR1 MGHDK, CDR2 SYGVNS. The ends lost 3 bases at V and 3 bases at J; junction bases unmatched: 2. The CDR3 coding sequence is TGTGCCAGCAGTGAGACAGGGGAAACAGATACGCAGTATTTT. This translates into CASSETGETDTQYF.

The chain joins TRBV6-1 to TRBJ2-7, with D perhaps TRBD2 (5 bases). V lost 7 bases, J lost 4 bases, and 11 bases lay in between. The length of the CDR3 is 12 residues. Germline CDR1 is MNHNS and CDR2 is SASEGT. CDR3 coding DNA: TGTGCCAGCACTTACGGAGGTTACGAGCAGTACTTC. Protein: CASTYGGYEQYF.

This clone was found once. The V and J genes are TRBV7-2 and TRBJ1-5; D perhaps matches TRBD1 (5 bases). Trimming stripped 4 bases from V and 7 bases from J, with 11 bases between. The CDR3 has 13 amino acids. From germline, CDR1 is SGHTA and CDR2 FQGNSA. The CDR3 coding sequence is TGTGCCAGCAGCTCGGGGGTTTTCCAGCCCCAGCATTTT. This encodes CASSSGVFQPQHF.

The chain recombines TRBV15 with TRBJ2-1, with a weak D call TRBD2 (6 bases). The CDR3 is made up of 17 amino acids. In germline, CDR1 is LNHNV, CDR2 YYDKDF (reference sequence). The V end lost 0 bases, the J end lost 3 bases, and 15 bases lay between the germline ends. CDR3 residues: CATSRDYGGTDYNEQFF. The CDR3 coding sequence is TGTGCCACCAGCAGAGATTATGGCGGGACGGACTACAATGAGCAGTTCTTC.

The rearrangement joins TRBV6-5 to TRBJ2-2; TRBD2 is a possible D gene (6 bases). The CDR3 contains 15 residues. From germline, CDR1 is MNHEY and CDR2 SVGAGI. The V end was cut by 6 bases, the J end by 4 bases, with 15 bases between. The CDR3 DNA is TGTGCCAGCAGCCTCGAACCGGGGGTCACCGGGGAGCTGTTTTTT. It yields the protein CASSLEPGVTGELFF.

The chain has TRBV7-9 and TRBJ2-3; D unclear. V dropped 6 bases and J dropped 6 bases, with 10 bases sitting between them. The CDR3 totals 12 residues. Germline V gene data show CDR1 as SEHNR and CDR2 as FQNEAQ (reference sequence). The CDR3 loop reads CASSLEYDTQYF. DNA of the CDR3: TGTGCCAGCAGTCTAGAGTACGATACGCAGTATTTT.

This sequence joins TRBV28 and TRBJ1-5; TRBD1 agrees at 8 bases. Germline V CDR1 and CDR2: MDHEN, SYDVKM. This CDR3 is 16 amino acids long. The ends lost 5 bases at V and 6 bases at J; junction bases unmatched: 12. The CDR3 reads CASSPSWAGGGQPQHF. For the CDR3, the DNA is TGTGCCAGCAGTCCTTCCTGGGCAGGGGGCGGTCAGCCCCAGCATTTT.

The J gene is TRBJ1-1, the V gene TRBV19; 7 bases map to TRBD1. This CDR3 region has 17 residues. V lost 7 bases to trimming and J lost 0 bases; unmatched junction nucleotides: 14. Looked up from germline, CDR1 is LNHDA and CDR2 is SQIVND (reference sequence). Written as DNA, the CDR3 is TGTGCCAGTACCATGGCGACAGGGAGGTACATGAACACTGAAGCTTTCTTT. Amino acid sequence: CASTMATGRYMNTEAFF.

The chain is built from TRBV19 and TRBJ2-1, with TRBD2 as a possible D gene (6 bases). V was shortened by 6 bases and J by 4 bases, with 16 bases between the two germline ends. This CDR3 is 15 amino acids long. In germline, CDR1 is LNHDA, CDR2 SQIVND (reference sequence). The CDR3 nucleotides read TGTGCCAGTAGGATCGACCTGGGGACTTACAATGAGCAGTTCTTC. It encodes CASRIDLGTYNEQFF. The full variable domain, completed using reference TRBV19 and TRBJ2-1, is DGGITQSPKYLFRKEGQNVTLSCEQNLNHDAMYWYRQDPGQGLRLIYYSQIVNDFQKGDIAEGYSVSREKKESFPLTVTSAQKNPTAFYLCASRIDLGTYNEQFFGPGTRLTVL.

The rearrangement uses TRBV28 and TRBJ2-3; TRBD2 matches at 15 bases. This CDR3 is 16 amino acids long. J gave up 3 bases and V 5 bases, and 3 bases lay outside the gene matches. Germline V gene lookup returns CDR1 MDHEN and CDR2 SYDVKM. The CDR3 loop is CASSPGTSGRTDTQYF. CDR3 DNA sequence: TGTGCCAGCAGTCCCGGGACTAGCGGGAGGACAGATACGCAGTATTTT.

The chain couples TRBV7-9 to TRBJ2-7; D gene ambiguous. The germline gives CDR1 SEHNR, CDR2 FQNEAQ (reference sequence). Trimming left V 3 bases short and J 2 bases short, with 2 bases between. The CDR3 runs to 11 residues. This CDR3 reads CASSFTYEQYF. DNA for the CDR3: TGTGCCAGCAGCTTCACCTACGAGCAGTACTTC.

The chain recombines TRBV5-8 with TRBJ2-5, with D uncertain. Germline CDR1 SGHTS, CDR2 YDEGEE. The CDR3 totals 11 residues. V was clipped by 4 bases and J by 2 bases, with 3 bases between them. CDR3 bases: TGTGCCAGCAGCCCTCAAGAGACCCAGTACTTC. This codes for CASSPQETQYF.

The V call is TRBV4-3, the J call TRBJ2-3; D is possibly TRBD2 (5 bases). Trimming stripped 0 bases from V and 9 bases from J, with 19 bases between. The CDR3 loop spans 16 amino acids. From germline, CDR1 is LGHNA and CDR2 YSLEER. The CDR3: CASSQELLEPEGTQYF. The CDR3 nucleotides are TGCGCCAGCAGCCAAGAGTTATTGGAGCCAGAGGGCACGCAGTATTTT.

The J gene is TRBJ2-7, the V gene TRBV6-6; D tentatively reads TRBD1 or TRBD2 (6 bases each). V lost 2 bases and J 4 bases, leaving 15 bases between the germline ends. CDR1 and CDR2 from the germline V gene are MNHNY and SVGAGI (reference sequence). The CDR3 consists of 15 residues. The CDR3 sequence is CASSYAEGGIYEQYF. As DNA, the CDR3 is TGTGCCAGCAGTTACGCTGAAGGGGGGATTTACGAGCAGTACTTC.

The V and J genes are TRBV4-3 and TRBJ2-7; D unresolved. Germline CDR1 is LGHNA and CDR2 is YSLEER. The CDR3 length is 13 residues. V shed 3 bases and J shed 2 bases, with 8 bases lying between them. The CDR3 DNA is TGCGCCAGCAGCCATGCAGTAGCCTACGAGCAGTACTTC. Protein: CASSHAVAYEQYF.

The table lists this clone with many counts. The J gene is TRBJ2-1, the V gene TRBV7-2, with D unresolved. Germline-derived CDR1 and CDR2 are SGHTA and FQGNSA. The CDR3 has 11 amino acids. Trimming took 8 bases from V and 3 from J, leaving 5 bases between them. The DNA of the CDR3 is TGTGCCAGCGTCCTCTACAATGAGCAGTTCTTC. Its translation: CASVLYNEQFF.

This chain connects TRBV13 to TRBJ1-2; 9 bases align to TRBD1. The V gene end was trimmed by 5 bases and the J gene end by 5 bases; junction bases not matched to a gene: 3. In germline, CDR1 is PRHDT, CDR2 FYEKMQ (reference sequence). The CDR3 has 13 residues. DNA of the CDR3: TGTGCCAGCAGCCCAGGGACAGGGTATGGCTACACCTTC. Translated, it gives CASSPGTGYGYTF.

The CDR3 DNA is TGTGCCAGCAGTCTACAGGGGGCCTATGGCTACACCTTC. Encoded protein: CASSLQGAYGYTF. V usage is TRBV6-6 and J usage is TRBJ1-2, with TRBD1 matching over 9 bases. The CDR3 is 13 residues long. After removal of 5 bases from V and 4 bases from J, the junction contained 2 bases not matched to a gene. Germline V gene data show CDR1 as MNHNY and CDR2 as SVGAGI (reference sequence).

The chain carries TRBV11-2 and TRBJ2-7, with 10 bases fitting TRBD2. This CDR3 is 14 amino acids long. V shed 4 bases and J 4 bases; nucleotides not matched to a gene: 4. Germline-derived CDR1 and CDR2 are SGHAT and FQNNGV. CDR3 nucleotide sequence: TGTGCCAGCAGCTGGACTAGCGGAAATTACGAGCAGTACTTC. Protein: CASSWTSGNYEQYF.

The V call is TRBV19, the J call TRBJ2-7, with 11 positions matching TRBD1. This CDR3 has 15 residues. The V segment lost 1 base and the J segment 3 bases; nucleotides outside the gene matches: 2. Germline CDR1 and CDR2: LNHDA and SQIVND (reference sequence). CDR3 in amino acids: CASSIGTGGYYEQYF. The CDR3 nucleotides read TGTGCCAGTAGTATAGGGACAGGGGGCTACTACGAGCAGTACTTC.

J is TRBJ2-2 and V is TRBV9, with D possibly TRBD2 on 6 matching bases. Per germline, CDR1 SGDLS and CDR2 YYNGEE. The CDR3 totals 16 residues. Trimming shortened V by 4 bases and J by 6 bases, and 19 bases separated the two germline ends. The CDR3 loop reads CASSPVWVGGSGELFF. CDR3 nucleotide sequence: TGTGCCAGCAGCCCCGTTTGGGTGGGAGGCTCCGGGGAGCTGTTTTTT.

V usage is TRBV25-1 and J usage is TRBJ1-4; D call uncertain. The CDR3 is 17 amino acids. Germline V CDR1 and CDR2: MGHDK, SYGVNS. Trimming cost V 1 base and J 2 bases, with 14 bases left between them. The chain's CDR3 is CASSESWGGATNEKLFF. CDR3 nucleotides: TGTGCCAGCAGTGAATCCTGGGGAGGAGCCACTAATGAAAAACTGTTTTTT.

The chain has TRBV4-1 and TRBJ2-3; D unresolved. This CDR3 has 13 residues. Germline values: CDR1 MGHRA, CDR2 YSYEKL. Deletions cut 3 bases from V and 4 bases from J, with 8 bases between. The CDR3 sequence: CASSHIPSDTQYF. Here the CDR3 DNA reads TGCGCCAGCAGCCATATCCCGTCAGATACGCAGTATTTT.

The rearrangement uses TRBV27 and TRBJ2-2, with D hard to call. Germline V gene data show CDR1 as MNHEY and CDR2 as SMNVEV (reference sequence). CDR3 length equals 12 residues. V was shortened by 6 bases and J by 4 bases, with 6 bases between the two germline ends. The DNA for the CDR3 is TGTGCCAGCAGCCCCCCCACCGGGGAGCTGTTTTTT. Translated, it gives CASSPPTGELFF.